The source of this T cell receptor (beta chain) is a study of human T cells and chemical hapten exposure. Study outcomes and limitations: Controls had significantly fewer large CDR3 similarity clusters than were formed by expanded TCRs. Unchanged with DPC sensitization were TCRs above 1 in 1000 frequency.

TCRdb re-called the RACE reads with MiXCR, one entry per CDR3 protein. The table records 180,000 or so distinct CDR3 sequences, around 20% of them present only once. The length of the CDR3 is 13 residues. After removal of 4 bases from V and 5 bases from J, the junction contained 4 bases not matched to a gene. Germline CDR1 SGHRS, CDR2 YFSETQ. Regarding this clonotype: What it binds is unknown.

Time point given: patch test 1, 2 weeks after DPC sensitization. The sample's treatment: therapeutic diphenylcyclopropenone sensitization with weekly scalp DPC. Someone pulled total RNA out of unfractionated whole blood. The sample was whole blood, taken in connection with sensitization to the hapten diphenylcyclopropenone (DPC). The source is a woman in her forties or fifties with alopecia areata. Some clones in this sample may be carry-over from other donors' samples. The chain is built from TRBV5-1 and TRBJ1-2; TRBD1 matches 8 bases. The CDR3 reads CASSVDREYGYTF. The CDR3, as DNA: TGCGCCAGCAGCGTGGACAGGGAGTATGGCTACACCTTC.